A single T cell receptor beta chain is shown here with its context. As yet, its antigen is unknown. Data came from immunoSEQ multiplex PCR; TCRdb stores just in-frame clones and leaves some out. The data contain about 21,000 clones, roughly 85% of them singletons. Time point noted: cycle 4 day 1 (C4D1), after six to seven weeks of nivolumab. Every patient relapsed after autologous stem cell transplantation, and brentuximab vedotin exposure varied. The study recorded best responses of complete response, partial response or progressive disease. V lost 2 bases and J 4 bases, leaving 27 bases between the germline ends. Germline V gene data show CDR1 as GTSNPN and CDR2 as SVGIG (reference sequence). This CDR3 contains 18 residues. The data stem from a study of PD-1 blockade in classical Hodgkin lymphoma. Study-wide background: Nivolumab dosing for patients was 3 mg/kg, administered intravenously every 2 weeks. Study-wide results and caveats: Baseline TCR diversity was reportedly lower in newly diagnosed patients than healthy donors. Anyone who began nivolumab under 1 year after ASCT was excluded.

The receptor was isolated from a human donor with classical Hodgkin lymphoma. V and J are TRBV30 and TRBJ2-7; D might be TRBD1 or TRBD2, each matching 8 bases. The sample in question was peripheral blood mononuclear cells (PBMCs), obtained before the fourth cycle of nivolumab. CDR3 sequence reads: CAWSRGLLADREKYEQYF. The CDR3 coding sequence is TGTGCCTGGAGTCGGGGACTACTAGCGGACAGGGAAAAATACGAGCAGTACTTC. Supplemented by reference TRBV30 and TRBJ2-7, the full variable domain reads SQTIHQWPATLVQPVGSPLSLECTVEGTSNPNLYWYRQAAGRGLQLLFYSVGIGQISSEVPQNLSASRPQDRQFILSSKKLLLSDSGFYLCAWSRGLLADREKYEQYFGPGTRLTVT.